This T cell receptor (beta chain) was sequenced for a study of identifying expanded T cells in peripheral blood. Study-wide results and caveats: About 1.2 clones differed between technical replicates, versus around 15 and 19 over time.

V shed 8 bases, J shed 1 base, and the junction held 8 bases outside the gene matches. The CDR3 contains 14 residues. Germline-derived CDR1 and CDR2 are SGHTA and FQGNSA. The repertoire was sequenced with immunoSEQ multiplex PCR; TCRdb's copy has only in-frame clones and lacks some. This repertoire shows 75,000 to 95,000 clones, roughly 89% found once; its top ten account for roughly 7%. About this clone itself: What it binds is not known.

The sequence came from a person aged 18-70 years in good health. V is TRBV7-2 and J is TRBJ2-7; TRBD1 agrees at 7 bases. Sequenced material: blood. CDR3 bases: TGTGCCAGCGCTACCGGACAGGTATCCTACGAGCAGTACTTC. Its protein product is CASATGQVSYEQYF.